The 5 T cell receptor beta chains reported below all come from one sample, sequenced in a study of T cells after yellow fever vaccination. TCRdb re-called the 5' RACE reads with MiXCR, one entry per CDR3 protein. The sample has 200,000 to 300,000 distinct CDR3 sequences; approximately 6.7% are singletons. Sample: CD4+ T cells sorted from PBMCs, taken on the day of the yellow fever booster vaccination. The receptors shown here come from a man younger than 45 who received the YFV17D yellow fever vaccine.

This clonotype was detected many times. The V and J genes are TRBV4-3 and TRBJ1-4; the D is unclear. Trimming pared 2 bases from V and 3 bases from J, leaving 16 bases between. CDR1 is LGHNA, CDR2 YSLEER, per germline. The CDR3 length is 17 residues. The CDR3 loop is CASSQRSEGVPNEKLFF. The CDR3 region has the DNA TGCGCCAGCAGCCAACGATCAGAGGGAGTTCCTAATGAAAAACTGTTTTTT.

The CDR3 here is CASSLEASSFGTQYF. DNA for the CDR3: TGTGCCAGCAGCTTAGAGGCTAGCAGTTTCGGTACGCAGTATTTT. The chain is built from TRBV7-2 and TRBJ2-3, with D perhaps matching TRBD2 (5 bases). The CDR3 runs to 15 residues. Germline CDR1 reads SGHTA; CDR2 reads FQGNSA. V shed 1 base and J shed 8 bases, with 16 bases lying between them.

This clonotype was detected ten times or more. V is TRBV7-3 and J is TRBJ2-1; weak D call: TRBD2 (6 bases). V gave up 5 bases and J gave up 4 bases, with 12 bases separating them. CDR3 length: 14 amino acids. Germline V gene data show CDR1 as SGHTA and CDR2 as FQGTGA. This CDR3 reads CASSPQTSYNEQFF. Here the CDR3 DNA reads TGTGCCAGCAGCCCCCAGACTAGTTACAATGAGCAGTTCTTC.

The V and J genes are TRBV6-5 and TRBJ2-7, with D unresolved. Germline CDR1 reads MNHEY; CDR2 reads SVGAGI. V lost 2 bases, J lost 4 bases, and 9 bases lay in between. This CDR3 contains 13 residues. In nucleotides, the CDR3 is TGTGCCAGCAGTTACCAGGCATTTTACGAGCAGTACTTC. Translation gives CASSYQAFYEQYF.

V is TRBV7-6 and J is TRBJ2-1; a weak D match, TRBD2 (5 bases). The CDR3 has 14 residues. The germline gives CDR1 SGHVS, CDR2 FNYEAQ. V was pared by 3 bases and J by 8 bases, with 14 bases between. The CDR3 bases are TGTGCCAGCAGCTTCTCGGGCTGGCGGGATGAGCAGTTCTTC. This codes for CASSFSGWRDEQFF.